This TCR beta chain was profiled in a study of T-cell memory formation after mild COVID-19. Study information: TCR clusters showed largely donor specificity.

Study results and limitations: There were some responding clones in pre-infection memory, which suggested that cross-reactive memory had joined. Mainly in CM and EM were contracting CD4+ clones; CD8+ were in EMRA.

This clonotype was observed a few times. Its antigen is currently unknown. With constant-segment primers, 5'RACE yielded cDNA libraries of TCR alpha and TCR beta that carried sample barcodes and UMIs. MiXCR was run by TCRdb on the 5' RACE reads, yielding one entry per CDR3 protein. This sample yields a few hundred thousand distinct CDR3 sequences, of which around a tenth are seen a single time; approximately 20% belongs to the top ten. Germline CDR1 LNHNV, CDR2 YYDKDF (reference sequence). The CDR3 contains 13 residues. V lost 4 bases, J lost 7 bases, and 5 bases stayed unmatched. The V and J genes are TRBV15 and TRBJ1-2; 8 nucleotides agree with TRBD1. The TCR sequence derives from a man aged 18-30 years who had mild COVID-19 (a few samples of this study predate the infection). Cell type and time point are not known. Input material: PBMCs or a T cell subset sorted from them (not recorded which). CDR3 coding DNA: TGTGCCACCAGCACCGGGACAGGCCTTGGCTACACCTTC. This gives the protein CATSTGTGLGYTF.